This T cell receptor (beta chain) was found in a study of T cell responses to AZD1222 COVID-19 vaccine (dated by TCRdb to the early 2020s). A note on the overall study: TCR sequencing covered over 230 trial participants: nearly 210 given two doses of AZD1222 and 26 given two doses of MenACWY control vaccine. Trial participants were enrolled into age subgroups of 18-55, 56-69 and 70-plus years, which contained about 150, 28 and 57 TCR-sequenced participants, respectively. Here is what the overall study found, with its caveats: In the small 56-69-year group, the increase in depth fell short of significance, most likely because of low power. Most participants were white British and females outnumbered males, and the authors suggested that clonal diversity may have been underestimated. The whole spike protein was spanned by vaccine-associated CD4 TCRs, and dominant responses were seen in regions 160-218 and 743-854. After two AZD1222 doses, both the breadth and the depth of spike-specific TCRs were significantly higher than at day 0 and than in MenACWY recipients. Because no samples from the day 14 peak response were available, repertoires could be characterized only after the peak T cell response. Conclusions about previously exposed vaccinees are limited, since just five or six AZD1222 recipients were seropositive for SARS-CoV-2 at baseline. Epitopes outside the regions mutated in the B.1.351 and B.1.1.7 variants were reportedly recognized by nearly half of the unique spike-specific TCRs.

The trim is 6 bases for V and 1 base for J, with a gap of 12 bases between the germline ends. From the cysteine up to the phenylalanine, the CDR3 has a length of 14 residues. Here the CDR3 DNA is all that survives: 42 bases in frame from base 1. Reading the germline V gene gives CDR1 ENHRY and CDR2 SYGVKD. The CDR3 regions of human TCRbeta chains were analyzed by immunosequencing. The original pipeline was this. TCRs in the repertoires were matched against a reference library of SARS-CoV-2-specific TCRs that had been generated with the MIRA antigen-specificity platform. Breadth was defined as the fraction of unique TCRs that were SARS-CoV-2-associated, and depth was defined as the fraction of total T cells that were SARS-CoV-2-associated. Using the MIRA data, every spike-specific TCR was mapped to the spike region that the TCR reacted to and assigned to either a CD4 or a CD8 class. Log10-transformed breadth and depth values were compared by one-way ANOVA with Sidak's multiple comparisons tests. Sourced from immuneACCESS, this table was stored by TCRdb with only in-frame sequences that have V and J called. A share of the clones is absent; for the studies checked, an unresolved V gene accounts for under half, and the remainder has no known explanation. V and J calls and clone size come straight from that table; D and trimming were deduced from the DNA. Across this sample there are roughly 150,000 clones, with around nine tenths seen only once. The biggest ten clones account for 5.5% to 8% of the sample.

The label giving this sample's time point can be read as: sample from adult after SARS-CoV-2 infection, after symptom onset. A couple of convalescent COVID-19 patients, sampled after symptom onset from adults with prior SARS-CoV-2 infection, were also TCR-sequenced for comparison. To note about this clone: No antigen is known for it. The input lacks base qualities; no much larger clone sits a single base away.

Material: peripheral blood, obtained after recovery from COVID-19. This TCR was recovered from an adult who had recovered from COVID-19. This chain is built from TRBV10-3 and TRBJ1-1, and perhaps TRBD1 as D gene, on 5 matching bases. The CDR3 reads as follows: CAIRASGGNTEAFF. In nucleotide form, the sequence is TGTGCCATCAGAGCCTCGGGGGGGAACACTGAAGCTTTCTTT.